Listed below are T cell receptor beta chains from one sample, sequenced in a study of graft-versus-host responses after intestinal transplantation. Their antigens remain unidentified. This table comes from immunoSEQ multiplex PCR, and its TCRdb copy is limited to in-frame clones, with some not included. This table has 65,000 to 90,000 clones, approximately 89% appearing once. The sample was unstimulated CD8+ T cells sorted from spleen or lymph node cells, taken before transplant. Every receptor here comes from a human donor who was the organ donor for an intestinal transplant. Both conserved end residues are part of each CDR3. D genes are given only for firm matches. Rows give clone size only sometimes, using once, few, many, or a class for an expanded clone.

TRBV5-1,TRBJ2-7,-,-,CASSASESSYEQYF,TGCGCCAGCAGCGCCAGTGAAAGCTCCTACGAGCAGTACTTC
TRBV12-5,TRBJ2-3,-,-,CASGLGGILDTQYF,TGTGCTAGTGGTTTAGGGGGAATTCTGGATACGCAGTATTTT
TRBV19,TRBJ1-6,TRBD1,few,CATGTGAGSPLHF,TGTGCCACCGGGACAGGGGCTGGTTCACCCCTCCACTTT
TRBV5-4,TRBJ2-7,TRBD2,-,CASSAGGGPYEQYF,TGTGCCAGCAGCGCGGGCGGGGGGCCCTACGAGCAGTACTTC
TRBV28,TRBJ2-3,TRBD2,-,CASSLAGGPSDTQYF,TGTGCCAGCAGTCTAGCGGGAGGGCCGTCAGATACGCAGTATTTT
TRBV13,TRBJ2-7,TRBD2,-,CASSLSGTSGGAVEQYF,TGTGCCAGCAGCTTGTCTGGGACTAGCGGGGGGGCTGTCGAGCAGTACTTC
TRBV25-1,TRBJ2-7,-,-,CASIPNGRSYEQYF,TGTGCCAGCATCCCCAACGGGCGCTCCTACGAGCAGTACTTC
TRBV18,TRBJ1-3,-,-,CASSPTQGCCGNAIYF,TGTGCCAGCTCACCTACACAGGGTTGTTGTGGAAACGCCATATATTTT
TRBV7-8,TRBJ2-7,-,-,CASSLGADHSNYEQYF,TGTGCCAGCAGCTTAGGGGCGGACCACTCCAATTACGAGCAGTACTTC
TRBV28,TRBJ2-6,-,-,CASSLRGSGANVLTF,TGTGCCAGCAGTTTACGGGGTTCTGGGGCCAACGTCCTGACTTTC
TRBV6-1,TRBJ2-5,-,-,CASIGTLQETQYF,TGTGCCAGCATTGGGACATTGCAAGAGACCCAGTACTTC
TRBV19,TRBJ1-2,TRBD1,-,CASMTGNYGYTF,TGTGCCAGCATGACAGGGAACTATGGCTACACCTTC
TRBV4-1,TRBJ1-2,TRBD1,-,CASSHNLFHRGRDGYTF,TGCGCCAGCAGCCATAACCTTTTCCACAGGGGGCGCGATGGCTACACCTTC
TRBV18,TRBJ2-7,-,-,CASSPVRQKREQYF,TGTGCCAGCTCACCAGTCCGTCAAAAGAGGGAGCAGTACTTC
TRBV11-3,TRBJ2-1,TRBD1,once,CASSDRDRHYNEQFF,TGTGCCAGCAGCGACCGGGACAGGCACTACAATGAGCAGTTCTTC
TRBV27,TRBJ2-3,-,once,CASSSTDTQYF,TGTGCCAGCAGTTCAACAGATACGCAGTATTTT
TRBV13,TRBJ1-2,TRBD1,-,CASSSTGREVRYGYTF,TGTGCCAGCAGCTCGACAGGGAGGGAGGTGCGCTATGGCTACACCTTC
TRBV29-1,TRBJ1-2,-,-,CSARHKTDTDYGYTF,TGCAGCGCCCGACACAAGACAGACACCGACTATGGCTACACCTTC
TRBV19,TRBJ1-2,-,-,CASTLGPDGYTF,TGTGCCAGTACCTTAGGGCCGGATGGCTACACCTTC
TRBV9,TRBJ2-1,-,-,CASSEVGVNEQFF,TGTGCCAGCAGCGAGGTAGGTGTGAATGAGCAGTTCTTC
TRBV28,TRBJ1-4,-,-,CASSIRADWGEKLFF,TGTGCCAGCAGTATCCGGGCCGACTGGGGTGAAAAACTGTTTTTT
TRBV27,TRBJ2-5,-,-,CASSPGLGEEQETQYF,TGTGCCAGCAGCCCCGGTTTAGGCGAAGAGCAAGAGACCCAGTACTTC